Listed here are 20 T cell receptor beta chains from one sample, sequenced in a study of vaccination and CD4 T cells after COVID-19. With the Oncomine TCR Beta short-read assay, DNA from cultured CD4+ T cells was sequenced. Each CDR3 protein is one row after TCRdb ran MiXCR on the PCR reads. Of around 17,000 distinct CDR3 sequences listed, approximately 60% are singletons. As for treatment: roughly 10-day PBMC culture with coronavirus spike peptide pools or control peptides (ViraFEST assay). The antigens for these receptors are not known. The sequencing input was CD4+ T cells from blood, cultured in vitro. The receptors come from a human donor who had recovered from COVID-19.

The chain uses TRBV6-2 or TRBV6-3 and TRBJ1-2, with 9 bases fitting TRBD1. CDR1 is MNHEY and CDR2 is SVGEGT in the germline V gene. V shed 6 bases, J shed 5 bases, and the junction held 16 bases outside the gene matches. The CDR3 has 17 amino acids. This CDR3 is CASRRKGQGRGWYGYTF. The CDR3 DNA reads as TGTGCCAGCAGAAGGAAGGGACAGGGCAGGGGATGGTATGGCTACACCTTC.

The chain uses TRBV6-1 and TRBJ1-1, with unresolved D. Germline CDR1 reads MNHNS; CDR2 reads SASEGT. Trimming removed 4 bases at V and 1 base at J, with 4 bases between. CDR3 length: 12 residues. CDR3 protein: CASSARNTEAFF. The CDR3 region has the DNA TGTGCCAGCAGTGCAAGGAACACTGAAGCTTTCTTT.

This clonotype turned up a few times. The chain carries TRBV19 and TRBJ1-2, with 9 bases fitting TRBD1. Germline assignment: CDR1 LNHDA and CDR2 SQIVND (reference sequence). This CDR3 is built from 15 residues. With V trimmed by 5 bases and J by 0 bases, 4 bases remained unmatched. CDR3 coding DNA: TGTGCCAGTAGTGTACAGGGGGCGGCTAACTATGGCTACACCTTC. It encodes CASSVQGAANYGYTF.

The chain has TRBV27 and TRBJ2-3, with 9 bases aligning to TRBD2. The V segment lost 2 bases and the J segment 1 base; nucleotides outside the gene matches: 1. Germline CDR1 and CDR2: MNHEY and SMNVEV (reference sequence). The CDR3 extends over 15 amino acids. CDR3 DNA: TGTGCCAGCAGTTTAGCGGGAGGGCGCACAGATACGCAGTATTTT. It specifies CASSLAGGRTDTQYF.

The gene calls are TRBV4-1 and TRBJ2-3, with a possible D match to TRBD2 (5 bases). Trimming shortened V by 0 bases and J by 0 bases, and 10 bases separated the two germline ends. Germline CDR1 reads MGHRA; CDR2 reads YSYEKL. The CDR3 extends over 16 amino acids. CDR3 residues: CASSQDPSLSTDTQYF. The CDR3 coding sequence is TGCGCCAGCAGCCAAGACCCTAGCCTGAGCACAGATACGCAGTATTTT.

The chain couples TRBV6-5 to TRBJ1-6, with D possibly being TRBD1 (6 bases). In germline, CDR1 is MNHEY, CDR2 SVGAGI. Trimming left V 0 bases short and J 7 bases short, with 13 bases between. The CDR3 extends over 16 amino acids. The CDR3 nucleotides read TGTGCCAGCAGTTACTCTCAGACAGGACCGAATTCACCCCTCCACTTT. Translated, it gives CASSYSQTGPNSPLHF.

This chain connects TRBV20-1 to TRBJ2-2; 10 nucleotides match TRBD1. The CDR3 extends over 15 amino acids. Germline V gene lookup returns CDR1 DFQATT and CDR2 SNEGSKA (reference sequence). Losses at the gene ends were 6 bases for V and 0 bases for J; bases not matched to a gene: 4. CDR3 sequence (DNA): TGCAGTGCGGATGGGACAGGGGCGAACACCGGGGAGCTGTTTTTT. It translates to CSADGTGANTGELFF.

The sample holds a few counts of this clonotype. The chain combines TRBV20-1 with TRBJ1-2, with 10 bases that match TRBD1. After removal of 5 bases from V and 7 bases from J, the junction contained 4 bases not matched to a gene. CDR3 length: 12 amino acids. Germline CDR1 DFQATT, CDR2 SNEGSKA (reference sequence). In nucleotides, the CDR3 is TGCAGTGCTGTGGACAGGGGGTTTGGCTACACCTTC. Amino acid sequence: CSAVDRGFGYTF.

The J gene is TRBJ2-3, the V gene TRBV20-1, with TRBD1 matching over 7 bases. Germline lookup yields CDR1 DFQATT and CDR2 SNEGSKA (reference sequence). The CDR3 extends over 12 amino acids. J gave up 5 bases and V 5 bases, and 4 bases lay outside the gene matches. CDR3 loop: CSAPDRVDTQYF. In DNA form, the CDR3 reads TGCAGTGCTCCCGACAGGGTAGATACGCAGTATTTT.

The CDR3, as DNA: TGCGCCAGCAGGGCAGGGGCTGCCAGGGGACCCCTCCACTTT. Translating it yields CASRAGAARGPLHF. The chain links TRBV4-1 to TRBJ1-6, with D tentatively TRBD1 (6 bases). The CDR3 sequence is 14 residues long. V lost 6 bases and J 12 bases, leaving 18 bases between the germline ends. CDR1 is MGHRA, CDR2 YSYEKL, per germline.

This clonotype is a singleton in its sample. The rearrangement joins TRBV24-1 to TRBJ2-7; D is undetermined. This CDR3 has 13 residues. Germline V lookup: CDR1 KGHDR, CDR2 SFDVKD. V lost 0 bases, J lost 3 bases, and 5 bases lay in between. CDR3 sequence reads: CATSDLYGYEQYF. The CDR3 DNA follows: TGTGCCACCAGTGATTTGTATGGCTACGAGCAGTACTTC.

The J gene is TRBJ2-5, the V gene TRBV5-1, with 8 bases aligning to TRBD2. The CDR3 is 14 residues long. V lost 4 bases, J lost 1 base, and 3 bases stayed unmatched. Looked up from germline, CDR1 is SGHRS and CDR2 is YFSETQ. The CDR3 here is CASSGTRPQETQYF. In nucleotides, the CDR3 is TGCGCCAGCAGCGGGACTAGGCCCCAAGAGACCCAGTACTTC. Combining the CDR3 with reference TRBV5-1 and TRBJ2-5 gives the whole variable domain KAGVTQTPRYLIKTRGQQVTLSCSPISGHRSVSWYQQTPGQGLQFLFEYFSETQRNKGNFPGRFSGRQFSNSRSEMNVSTLELGDSALYLCASSGTRPQETQYFGPGTRLLVL.

This clonotype has only a few counts. The gene calls are TRBV6-5 and TRBJ1-5, with D perhaps matching TRBD1 (5 bases). This CDR3 has 15 amino acids. V was shortened by 0 bases and J by 4 bases, with 10 bases between the two germline ends. Germline CDR1 is MNHEY and CDR2 is SVGAGI. The CDR3 is CASSYSIGENQPQHF. CDR3 nucleotides: TGTGCCAGCAGTTACTCGATAGGGGAGAATCAGCCCCAGCATTTT.

V is TRBV29-1 and J is TRBJ1-1; D may be TRBD1 (5 bases). The ends were cut back, 7 bases at V and 5 bases at J, with 14 bases in the middle. Germline values: CDR1 SQVTM, CDR2 ANQGSEA. The CDR3 is made up of 12 amino acids. The CDR3 reads CSAKSRGTEAFF. CDR3 DNA: TGCAGCGCCAAAAGTAGGGGAACTGAAGCTTTCTTT. Supplemented by reference TRBV29-1 and TRBJ1-1, the full variable domain reads SAVISQKPSRDICQRGTSLTIQCQVDSQVTMMFWYRQQPGQSLTLIATANQGSEATYESGFVIDKFPISRPNLTFSTLTVSNMSPEDSSIYLCSAKSRGTEAFFGQGTRLTVV.

This clonotype showed up just a few times. This chain connects TRBV15 to TRBJ2-7; possibly TRBD1 or TRBD2 for D (5 bases each). The V end was cut by 0 bases, the J end by 5 bases, with 14 bases between. There are 15 residues in the CDR3. Germline CDR1 LNHNV, CDR2 YYDKDF (reference sequence). The CDR3 loop reads CATSRDPGAGNEQYF. Written as DNA, the CDR3 is TGTGCCACCAGCAGAGACCCCGGGGCCGGCAACGAGCAGTACTTC.

This clonotype was counted a few times. This rearrangement joins TRBV30 to TRBJ2-7; 7 bases match TRBD1. The CDR3 consists of 13 residues. Germline loops: CDR1 GTSNPN, CDR2 SVGIG (reference sequence). Unmatched junction bases numbered 4, after V lost 2 bases and J lost 3 bases. The CDR3: CAWSRDSNYEQYF. Here the CDR3 DNA reads TGTGCCTGGAGTCGGGACAGCAACTACGAGCAGTACTTC.

The rearrangement joins TRBV30 to TRBJ2-5; 13 bases agree with TRBD2. Losses at the gene ends were 1 base for V and 5 bases for J; bases not matched to a gene: 7. This CDR3 comprises 16 residues. The germline V gene encodes CDR1 GTSNPN and CDR2 SVGIG (reference sequence). The CDR3 nucleotides read TGTGCCTGGAGTGCCCGGGGGACTAGCGGGACCGAGACCCAGTACTTC. This translates into CAWSARGTSGTETQYF. Full variable domain (outside the CDR3, taken from reference TRBV30 and TRBJ2-5): SQTIHQWPATLVQPVGSPLSLECTVEGTSNPNLYWYRQAAGRGLQLLFYSVGIGQISSEVPQNLSASRPQDRQFILSSKKLLLSDSGFYLCAWSARGTSGTETQYFGPGTRLLVL.

The chain carries TRBV7-9 and TRBJ2-1; a weak D match, TRBD2 (5 bases). CDR3 length: 15 residues. Trimming stripped 1 base from V and 3 bases from J, with 10 bases between. Germline CDR1 SEHNR, CDR2 FQNEAQ (reference sequence). The CDR3 bases are TGTGCCAGCAGCTTAGTTCCAGCGGTCTACAATGAGCAGTTCTTC. Its translation is CASSLVPAVYNEQFF.

V usage is TRBV4-1 and J usage is TRBJ1-2, with a weak D call TRBD1 (6 bases). Germline V gene sequence: CDR1 MGHRA, CDR2 YSYEKL. CDR3 length: 16 residues. Between the trimmed V and J ends, which lost 3 bases and 2 bases, there was a span of 16 bases. CDR3 bases: TGCGCCAGCAGCCAGCGGGGGGCAGGGGAGAACTATGGCTACACCTTC. Translation: CASSQRGAGENYGYTF.

V usage is TRBV18 and J usage is TRBJ2-3; 8 bases map to TRBD2. CDR3 size: 15 residues. Trimming cost V 6 bases and J 2 bases; bases outside gene matches: 7. Germline V gives CDR1 KGHSH, CDR2 LQKENI. The CDR3, as DNA: TGTGCCAGCTCCCAAAGCGGGAGTAACACAGATACGCAGTATTTT. Protein sequence: CASSQSGSNTDTQYF.